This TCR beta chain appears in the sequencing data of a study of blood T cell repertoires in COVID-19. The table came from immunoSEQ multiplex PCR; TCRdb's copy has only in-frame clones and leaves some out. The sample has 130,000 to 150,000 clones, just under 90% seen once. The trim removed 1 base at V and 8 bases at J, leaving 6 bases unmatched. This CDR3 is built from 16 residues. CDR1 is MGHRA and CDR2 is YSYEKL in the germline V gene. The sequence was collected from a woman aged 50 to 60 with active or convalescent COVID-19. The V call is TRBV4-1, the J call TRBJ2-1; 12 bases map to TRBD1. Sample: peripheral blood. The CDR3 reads CASSQVIGTGGHEQFF. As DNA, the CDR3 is TGCGCCAGCAGCCAAGTAATAGGGACAGGGGGCCATGAGCAGTTCTTC.